This is a list of T cell receptor beta chains from one sample in a study of cytotoxic CD8 clonotypes in ibrutinib-treated CLL. TCRdb's copy holds only in-frame clones and misses some; the assay was immunoSEQ multiplex PCR. The sample consists of 130,000 or so clones, approximately 77% of them appearing once. The sample was PBMCs, taken after 12 months of ibrutinib treatment. These receptors all stem from a human donor with chronic lymphocytic leukemia. Both conserved end residues are part of each CDR3. Each record gives: V gene, D gene, J gene, clone size, CDR3 DNA, CDR3 protein. A D gene is named only where the DNA matches it firmly. Rows may omit the clone size; those that give it use once, few, many or a size class.

V gene: TRBV9
D gene: NA
J gene: TRBJ2-7
clone size: many
CDR3 DNA: TGTGCCAGCAGCCCGGCCGGGAGCTCCTACGAGCAGTACTTC
CDR3 protein: CASSPAGSSYEQYF

V gene: TRBV7-2
D gene: NA
J gene: TRBJ2-1
clone size: NA
CDR3 DNA: TGTGCCAGCAGCTTACAGTACAGGCCCGCCTACAATGAGCAGTTCTTC
CDR3 protein: CASSLQYRPAYNEQFF

V gene: TRBV6-4
D gene: NA
J gene: TRBJ2-5
clone size: few
CDR3 DNA: TGTGCCAGCAGTCGAACAGAGCAAGAGACCCAGTACTTC
CDR3 protein: CASSRTEQETQYF

V gene: TRBV11-2
D gene: NA
J gene: TRBJ2-7
clone size: NA
CDR3 DNA: TGTGCCAGCAGCCTACCCAAGTTCCCCTACGAGCAGTACTTC
CDR3 protein: CASSLPKFPYEQYF

V gene: TRBV21-1
D gene: NA
J gene: TRBJ2-7
clone size: NA
CDR3 DNA: TGTGCCAGCAGCAAAGTACAGGGGTACGAGCAGTACTTC
CDR3 protein: CASSKVQGYEQYF

V gene: TRBV29-1
D gene: TRBD2
J gene: TRBJ2-7
clone size: NA
CDR3 DNA: TGCAGCGGCCGACTAGCGGGAGGGGACGAGCAGTACTTC
CDR3 protein: CSGRLAGGDEQYF

V gene: TRBV7-2
D gene: NA
J gene: TRBJ1-5
clone size: NA
CDR3 DNA: TGTGCCAGCAGCCCGGTGGCTCAGCCCCAGCATTTT
CDR3 protein: CASSPVAQPQHF

V gene: TRBV10-3
D gene: TRBD2
J gene: TRBJ2-3
clone size: once
CDR3 DNA: TGTGCCATCAGTGAGTCGCGGGGGGGCGGGACAGATACGCAGTATTTT
CDR3 protein: CAISESRGGGTDTQYF

V gene: TRBV6-1
D gene: NA
J gene: TRBJ1-4
clone size: NA
CDR3 DNA: TGTGCCACGGAAGACGGAACAGTCGGAGAAAAACTGTTTTTT
CDR3 protein: CATEDGTVGEKLFF

V gene: TRBV28
D gene: NA
J gene: TRBJ2-2
clone size: NA
CDR3 DNA: TGTGCCAGCAGTTCCGCTCAGACGTACGCCGGGGAGCTGTTTTTT
CDR3 protein: CASSSAQTYAGELFF

V gene: TRBV28
D gene: TRBD2
J gene: TRBJ2-7
clone size: NA
CDR3 DNA: TGTGCCAGCAGTCCGAGACGTGGACTAGCGGGACCCTACGAGCAGTACTTC
CDR3 protein: CASSPRRGLAGPYEQYF

V gene: TRBV28
D gene: NA
J gene: TRBJ1-3
clone size: NA
CDR3 DNA: TGTGCCACCAAGGGGGGTAGCTCTGGAAACACCATATATTTT
CDR3 protein: CATKGGSSGNTIYF

V gene: TRBV5-1
D gene: TRBD2
J gene: TRBJ2-5
clone size: NA
CDR3 DNA: TGCGCCAGCAGGTCGGGGGGGCCTGAGACCCAGTACTTC
CDR3 protein: CASRSGGPETQYF

V gene: TRBV6-1
D gene: NA
J gene: TRBJ2-1
clone size: few
CDR3 DNA: TGTGCCAGCAGTGTAGAGGGGGGAAGCTCCTACAATGAGCAGTTCTTC
CDR3 protein: CASSVEGGSSYNEQFF

V gene: TRBV19
D gene: TRBD2
J gene: TRBJ2-7
clone size: NA
CDR3 DNA: TGTGCCAGTAGTCCCCCCTTAGGGAGGGGCGAGCAGTACTTC
CDR3 protein: CASSPPLGRGEQYF

V gene: TRBV13
D gene: NA
J gene: TRBJ2-7
clone size: NA
CDR3 DNA: TGTGCCAGCAGCGGCCAAGGAGGAACCAAATCCTACGAGCAGTACTTC
CDR3 protein: CASSGQGGTKSYEQYF

V gene: TRBV6-5
D gene: NA
J gene: TRBJ1-1
clone size: few
CDR3 DNA: TGTGCCAGCAGGGTGGGGCTTAACACTGAAGCTTTCTTT
CDR3 protein: CASRVGLNTEAFF

V gene: TRBV19
D gene: NA
J gene: TRBJ1-2
clone size: few
CDR3 DNA: TGTGCCAGTAGTGACTTAGGGGGCTACACCTTC
CDR3 protein: CASSDLGGYTF

V gene: TRBV5-1
D gene: NA
J gene: TRBJ1-1
clone size: NA
CDR3 DNA: TGCGCCAGCAGCATAGGGGATACTGAAGCTTTCTTT
CDR3 protein: CASSIGDTEAFF

V gene: TRBV5-8
D gene: NA
J gene: TRBJ2-7
clone size: few
CDR3 DNA: TGTGCCAGCAGCTTAAATAGTTCGGCTCTATACGAGCAGTACTTC
CDR3 protein: CASSLNSSALYEQYF

V gene: TRBV19
D gene: NA
J gene: TRBJ2-7
clone size: once
CDR3 DNA: TGTGCCAGTAGTATTGTACTAGCCTCCTACGAGCAGTACTTC
CDR3 protein: CASSIVLASYEQYF

V gene: TRBV30
D gene: NA
J gene: TRBJ1-1
clone size: few
CDR3 DNA: TGTGCCTGGAGTGTACCCCAGGCGCAGGGGAGGGTGGGGAGGAACACTGAAGCTTTCTTT
CDR3 protein: CAWSVPQAQGRVGRNTEAFF

V gene: TRBV5-1
D gene: TRBD1
J gene: TRBJ2-7
clone size: NA
CDR3 DNA: TGCGCCAGCAGCACCTGGACAGGGGCGCGCCCCGAGCAGTACTTC
CDR3 protein: CASSTWTGARPEQYF

V gene: TRBV30
D gene: NA
J gene: TRBJ1-1
clone size: few
CDR3 DNA: TGTGCCTGGAGTGGGGGACCGCGGGGCACTGAAGCTTTCTTT
CDR3 protein: CAWSGGPRGTEAFF

V gene: TRBV7-2
D gene: NA
J gene: TRBJ2-3
clone size: NA
CDR3 DNA: TGTGCCAGCAGCTTACGGGGGAGCACAGATACGCAGTATTTT
CDR3 protein: CASSLRGSTDTQYF

V gene: TRBV27
D gene: TRBD1
J gene: TRBJ2-7
clone size: NA
CDR3 DNA: TGTGCCAGCAACATCCTCGGACAGGGGGCAATAGGGCAGTACTTC
CDR3 protein: CASNILGQGAIGQYF

V gene: TRBV6-5
D gene: NA
J gene: TRBJ1-6
clone size: NA
CDR3 DNA: TGTGCCAGCAGTGATTATAATTCACCCCTCCACTTT
CDR3 protein: CASSDYNSPLHF

V gene: TRBV5-4
D gene: NA
J gene: TRBJ1-2
clone size: few
CDR3 DNA: TGTGCCAGCAGCCTCGACAGTATCGATGGCTACACCTTC
CDR3 protein: CASSLDSIDGYTF

V gene: TRBV7-9
D gene: NA
J gene: TRBJ1-4
clone size: few
CDR3 DNA: TGTGCCAGCAGCTCTGGACGTCTAGCAACTAATGAAAAACTGTTTTTT
CDR3 protein: CASSSGRLATNEKLFF

V gene: TRBV5-1
D gene: TRBD1
J gene: TRBJ2-3
clone size: NA
CDR3 DNA: TGCGCCAGCAGCGGACAGGGTCACACAGATACGCAGTATTTT
CDR3 protein: CASSGQGHTDTQYF